This T cell receptor (beta chain) was sequenced in a study of sequential checkpoint blockade in melanoma (dated by TCRdb to 2018 to 2020). For the wider study: Using 1:1 randomization, the trial assigned patients either to first-line nivolumab followed by ipilimumab (arm A) or to ipilimumab followed by nivolumab (arm B). Maintenance nivolumab came after each of the two trial sequences. Findings and caveats that apply to the study as a whole: The response-prediction model combining TCR metrics and mutation burden needs validation in larger, independent patient cohorts.

What this sample's treatment or condition label stands for: randomized to nivolumab then ipilimumab (arm A) or the reverse (arm B). None of the trial patients had been given prior DNA-damaging chemotherapy. Thawed PBMCs were sorted on a FACS Aria II flow cytometer to isolate live CD3+CD8+ cells negative for CD19 and CD56. The samples were obtained from melanoma patients enrolled in CheckMate 064, an open-label, randomized phase II trial testing sequential checkpoint blockade. Peripheral blood mononuclear cells were obtained through leukapheresis, purified using Ficoll-Paque, and frozen in human serum containing approximately 10% DMSO. Immediately after sorting, the purity of the sorted blood CD3+CD8+ cells was confirmed to be >95%, and DNA was then extracted. Remarks on this clone: The antigen this receptor binds is unknown. Base qualities are not provided; no much larger clone lies one nucleotide away.

The CDR3 spans 14 residues, from the cysteine through the phenylalanine. Only CDR3 DNA remains: 42 bases, in frame from the first base. V is cut by 0 bases and J by 11 bases, and the space between the germline ends is 17 bases. CDR1 is given as SGHDT and CDR2 as YYEEEE, both from the germline V gene. TCRbeta CDR3 regions were immunosequenced from genomic DNA with the immunoSEQ Assay. Before high-throughput sequencing, genomic DNA was amplified using bias-controlled multiplex PCR. Regarding the original processing steps: To quantify the absolute abundance of each unique TCRbeta CDR3 region, the sequences were collapsed and filtered. Clonality was defined as 1 minus Pielou's evenness and was calculated using productive rearrangements only. Clones with significantly greater frequencies in on-treatment versus baseline samples were identified using a previously published method. In its TCRdb copy, this immuneACCESS table keeps in-frame sequences only and misses some clones. Where compared with another copy, unresolved V genes explain less than half of these, and the others have no known cause. D and trimming were read from the DNA, whereas the V and J calls and clone size are those reported in that table. A total of about 32,000 clones appear in this sample, approximately 81% of them only once. The biggest ten clones account for 15% to 20% of the sample.

The sample was CD8+ T cells sorted from blood (inferred from file names), taken from a patient given nivolumab and ipilimumab in sequence. This receptor chain uses TRBV5-6 and TRBJ2-5; TRBD2 might be the D gene, on 6 matching bases. This TCR was sampled from a human donor with melanoma. The DNA is TGTGCCAGCAGCTTGGAACTAGCTCCGTGGGAGCAGTACTTC. Its amino acids are CASSLELAPWEQYF. Full variable domain (CDR3 extended with the reference TRBV5-6 and TRBJ2-5 proteins): DAGVTQSPTHLIKTRGQQVTLRCSPKSGHDTVSWYQQALGQGPQFIFQYYEEEERQRGNFPDRFSGHQFPNYSSELNVNALLLGDSALYLCASSLELAPWEQYFGPGTRLLVL.